Included here is one T cell receptor beta chain sequence, with context. The CDR3 is made up of 14 amino acids. The germline V and J ends were trimmed by 1 base and 0 bases, with 6 bases remaining between them. Per germline, CDR1 MNHNS and CDR2 SASEGT. These data are taken from a study of blood T cell repertoires in COVID-19. Study as a whole: T cells, B-cell-depleted T cells, or PBMCs supplied cDNA or gDNA.

Profiling relied on immunoSEQ multiplex PCR, and the TCRdb table lists in-frame clones only, not all of them. Altogether some 96,000 clones are present, about 77% being singletons, with the ten largest covering about 12%. V gene TRBV6-1 combines with J gene TRBJ1-1, with D uncertain. The sequenced sample was peripheral blood. The clonotype was recovered from a woman aged 65 to 85 with acute or convalescent COVID-19. CDR3 sequence reads: CASSEGDMNTEAFF. DNA for the CDR3: TGTGCCAGCAGTGAAGGCGATATGAACACTGAAGCTTTCTTT.